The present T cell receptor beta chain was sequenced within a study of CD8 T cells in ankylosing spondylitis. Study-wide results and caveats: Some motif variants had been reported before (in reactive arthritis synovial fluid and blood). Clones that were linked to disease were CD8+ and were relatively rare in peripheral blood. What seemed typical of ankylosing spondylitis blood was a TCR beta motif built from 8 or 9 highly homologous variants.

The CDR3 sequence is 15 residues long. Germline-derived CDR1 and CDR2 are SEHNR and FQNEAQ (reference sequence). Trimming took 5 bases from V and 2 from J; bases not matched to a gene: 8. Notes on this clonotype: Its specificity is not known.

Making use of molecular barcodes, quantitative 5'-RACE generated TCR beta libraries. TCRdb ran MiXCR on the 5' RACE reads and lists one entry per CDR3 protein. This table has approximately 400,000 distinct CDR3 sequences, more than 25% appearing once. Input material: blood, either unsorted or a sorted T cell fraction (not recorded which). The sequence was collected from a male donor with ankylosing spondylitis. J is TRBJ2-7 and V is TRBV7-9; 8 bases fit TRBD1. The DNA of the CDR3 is TGTGCCAGCAGCCCACGGACAGGGTCAACCTACGAGCAGTACTTC. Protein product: CASSPRTGSTYEQYF. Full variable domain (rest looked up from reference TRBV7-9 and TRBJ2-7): DTGVSQNPRHKITKRGQNVTFRCDPISEHNRLYWYRQTLGQGPEFLTYFQNEAQLEKSRLLSDRFSAERPKGSFSTLEIQRTEQGDSAMYLCASSPRTGSTYEQYFGPGTRLTVT.